The present TCR beta chain was sequenced within a study of radiotherapy plus CTLA-4 blockade in lung cancer. Study-wide points: Early blood T cell clone changes and increased post-radiation serum interferon-beta were reportedly the strongest response predictors.

Remarks on this clone: Its antigen is unidentified.

V shed 4 bases, J shed 2 bases, and the junction held 5 bases outside the gene matches. From germline, CDR1 is MNHEY and CDR2 SVGAGI. The CDR3 sequence is 15 residues long. Profiling relied on immunoSEQ multiplex PCR, and the TCRdb table lists in-frame clones only, not all of them. The data show 35,000 to 50,000 clones, roughly 67% seen once. This rearrangement joins TRBV6-5 to TRBJ2-7; 10 nucleotides agree with TRBD1. This TCR was recovered from a human donor with non-small cell lung cancer who had a partial response to radiotherapy plus ipilimumab. The starting material was peripheral blood, obtained from a patient treated with radiotherapy plus ipilimumab. The CDR3 sequence: CASSSIGQGAYEQYF. CDR3 coding DNA: TGTGCCAGCAGTTCCATCGGACAGGGGGCCTACGAGCAGTACTTC.